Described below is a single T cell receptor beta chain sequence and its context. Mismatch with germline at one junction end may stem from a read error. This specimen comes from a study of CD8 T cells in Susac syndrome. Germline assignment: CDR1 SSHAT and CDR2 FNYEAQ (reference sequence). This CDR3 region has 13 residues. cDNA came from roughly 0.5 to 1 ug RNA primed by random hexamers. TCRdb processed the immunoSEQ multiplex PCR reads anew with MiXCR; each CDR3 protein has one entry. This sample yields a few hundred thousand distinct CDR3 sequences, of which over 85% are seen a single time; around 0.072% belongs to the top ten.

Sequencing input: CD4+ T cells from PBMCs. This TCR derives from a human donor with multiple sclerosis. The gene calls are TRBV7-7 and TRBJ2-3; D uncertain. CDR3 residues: CASSTDTGDTQYF. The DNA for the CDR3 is TGTGCTAGCAGCACCGATACGGGAGATACGCAGTATTTT.